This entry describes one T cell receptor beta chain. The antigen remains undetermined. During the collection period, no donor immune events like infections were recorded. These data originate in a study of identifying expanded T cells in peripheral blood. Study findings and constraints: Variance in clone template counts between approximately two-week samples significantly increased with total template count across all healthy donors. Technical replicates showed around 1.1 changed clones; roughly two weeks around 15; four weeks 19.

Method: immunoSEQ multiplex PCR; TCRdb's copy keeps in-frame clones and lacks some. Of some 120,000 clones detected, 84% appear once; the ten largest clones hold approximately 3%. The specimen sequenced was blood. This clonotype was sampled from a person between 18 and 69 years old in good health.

CDR3 sequence reads: CASWDRAGGRYQPQHF. The CDR3 DNA reads TGTGCCAGCTGGGACAGGGCGGGGGGTAGGTATCAGCCCCAGCATTTT. This chain joins TRBV27 and TRBJ1-5, with 9 bases that match TRBD1. Losses at the gene ends were 8 bases for V and 5 bases for J; bases not matched to a gene: 13. The CDR3 is made up of 16 amino acids. Germline V gene lookup returns CDR1 MNHEY and CDR2 SMNVEV (reference sequence).